The rows below give T cell receptor beta chains drawn from one sample of a study of neurological immune-mediated disorders. MiXCR was run by TCRdb on the 5' RACE reads, yielding one entry per CDR3 protein. The sample carries about 90,000 distinct CDR3 sequences, under 15% recorded once. The sample taken for sequencing was PBMCs. The receptor set was obtained from a female donor with HTLV-1-associated myelopathy (HAM/TSP). Both conserved end residues are part of each CDR3.

CDR3 protein	V gene	J gene
CAISELQLARDYEQYF	TRBV10-3	TRBJ2-7
CASSTGQGAQPQNF	TRBV5-1	TRBJ1-5
CASSPLGGSTDTQYF	TRBV18	TRBJ2-3
CASSGLGANEKLFF	TRBV6-1	TRBJ1-4
CSAPALAGKSYNEQFF	TRBV20-1	TRBJ2-1
CASSANLLAGEETQYF	TRBV9	TRBJ2-5
CASRQTRGGGEAYGYTF	TRBV4-1	TRBJ1-2
CASSLVASQETQYF	TRBV7-8	TRBJ2-5
CASRTGTGLGETQYF	TRBV6-1	TRBJ2-5
CASSPMRGASTDTQYF	TRBV5-8	TRBJ2-3
CSVRECDTEAFF	TRBV29-1	TRBJ1-1
CASRRTGDSPLHF	TRBV19	TRBJ1-6
CASSAIRAQPGRGDNEQFF	TRBV7-3	TRBJ2-1
CASSSSPQGRSGELFF	TRBV5-1	TRBJ2-2
CASSRQEGTDTQYF	TRBV12-3/TRBV12-4	TRBJ2-3
CSARVRDFYTF	TRBV20-1	TRBJ1-2
CASRNRGEQYF	TRBV2	TRBJ2-7
CASSSLGRTSYEQYF	TRBV28	TRBJ2-7
CASSFPGGTDTQYF	TRBV28	TRBJ2-3
CASSQESGDTQYF	TRBV3-1	TRBJ2-3
CASSLGRGRQFF	TRBV5-1	TRBJ2-1
CASSLGQTNYGYTF	TRBV7-8	TRBJ1-2
CASSLDLSFYLNEQFF	TRBV5-1	TRBJ2-1
CASSLRQGYNEQFF	TRBV12-3/TRBV12-4	TRBJ2-1
CASSSERGTDTQYF	TRBV5-1	TRBJ2-3
CASSLGGHPFANEKLFF	TRBV7-9	TRBJ1-4